What follows are 3 T cell receptor beta chains derived from one specimen sequenced in a study of PD-1 blockade in mismatch repair-deficient tumors. Produced via immunoSEQ multiplex PCR; TCRdb's table is partial and in-frame only. The table records 100,000 to 150,000 clones, 88% of them present only once. The sequencing here drew on peripheral blood, taken roughly 67 weeks after starting pembrolizumab. Receptors originate from an adult with mismatch repair-deficient cancer.

The J gene is TRBJ2-1, the V gene TRBV19; 7 bases align to TRBD2. Losses at the gene ends were 8 bases for V and 8 bases for J; bases not matched to a gene: 21. Germline V gives CDR1 LNHDA, CDR2 SQIVND (reference sequence). This CDR3 comprises 17 residues. The CDR3 here is CASHPEAGVPLPHEQFF. The CDR3 nucleotides read TGTGCCAGTCACCCAGAGGCGGGGGTGCCGCTTCCGCATGAGCAGTTCTTC.

The gene calls are TRBV14 and TRBJ1-1; no definite D call. The CDR3 spans 16 residues. The V end was cut by 0 bases, the J end by 0 bases, with 11 bases between. The V gene's germline CDR1 is SGHDN and CDR2 FVKESK. The CDR3 spells CASSQDSSSLNTEAFF. The CDR3 nucleotides read TGTGCCAGCAGCCAAGATTCGTCCAGCTTGAACACTGAAGCTTTCTTT.

This clone was seen more than once but under ten times. The genes are TRBV7-6 and TRBJ1-1; possibly TRBD1 for D (6 bases). Germline V gene data show CDR1 as SGHVS and CDR2 as FNYEAQ. CDR3 size: 13 residues. The V end lost 1 base, the J end lost 6 bases, and 9 bases lay between the germline ends. The CDR3 sequence is CASSLDRESEAFF. CDR3 DNA sequence: TGTGCCAGCAGCTTAGACAGGGAGTCTGAAGCTTTCTTT.